The next 3 T cell receptor beta chains were all read from a single sample in a study of T cell clonality in common variable immunodeficiency. Clones were sequenced by immunoSEQ multiplex PCR, and TCRdb holds only the in-frame ones, with some missing. Listed for the sample are about 52,000 clones, none seen a single time. Material: peripheral blood mononuclear cells. These receptors came from a person between 18 and 75 years old in good health.

This clone was counted at least ten times. The observed sequence ends 3 residues before the CDR3 terminus, with the missing tail filled in from the germline J gene. The chain links TRBV5-1 to TRBJ2-3; 9 nucleotides align to TRBD2. J was trimmed by 2 bases and V by 6 bases; bases with no gene match: 7. The CDR3 length is 15 residues. Germline CDR1 SGHRS, CDR2 YFSETQ. The sequenced part of the CDR3 DNA is TGCGCCAGCAACGGAGCGGGGGGATTCACAGATACG. This sequence encodes CASNGAGGFTDT. In full, the CDR3 is CASNGAGGFTDTQYF. Together with reference TRBV5-1 and TRBJ2-3, the CDR3 gives the full variable domain: KAGVTQTPRYLIKTRGQQVTLSCSPISGHRSVSWYQQTPGQGLQFLFEYFSETQRNKGNFPGRFSGRQFSNSRSEMNVSTLELGDSALYLCASNGAGGFTDTQYFGPGTRLTVL.

This clone was detected many times. CDR3 region: CASSFGTGSEKLFF. CDR3 DNA, as far as it was read: TGTGCCAGCAGCTTTGGGACAGGGAGTGAAAAA. The chain is built from TRBV5-5 and TRBJ1-4; 9 nucleotides line up with TRBD1. The CDR3 extends 3 residues past the end of the read, so its final part is completed from the germline J gene. Germline CDR1 reads SGHKS; CDR2 reads YYEKEE (reference sequence). The CDR3 is 14 amino acids. The junction had 3 bases not matched to a gene; V was cut back by 2 bases and J by 7 bases.

This clone was seen repeatedly, ten times or more. The read falls 3 residues short of the CDR3 end, and the missing part is taken from the germline J gene. This chain joins TRBV10-3 and TRBJ1-1; D unclear. The CDR3 consists of 14 residues. Trimming took off 10 bases at V and 5 bases at J, with 20 bases between the two ends. Per germline, CDR1 ENHRY and CDR2 SYGVKD. This chain's CDR3 is CATNPTSMDTEAFF. CDR3 DNA, as far as it was read: TGTGCCACCAACCCGACAAGTATGGATACTGAA.